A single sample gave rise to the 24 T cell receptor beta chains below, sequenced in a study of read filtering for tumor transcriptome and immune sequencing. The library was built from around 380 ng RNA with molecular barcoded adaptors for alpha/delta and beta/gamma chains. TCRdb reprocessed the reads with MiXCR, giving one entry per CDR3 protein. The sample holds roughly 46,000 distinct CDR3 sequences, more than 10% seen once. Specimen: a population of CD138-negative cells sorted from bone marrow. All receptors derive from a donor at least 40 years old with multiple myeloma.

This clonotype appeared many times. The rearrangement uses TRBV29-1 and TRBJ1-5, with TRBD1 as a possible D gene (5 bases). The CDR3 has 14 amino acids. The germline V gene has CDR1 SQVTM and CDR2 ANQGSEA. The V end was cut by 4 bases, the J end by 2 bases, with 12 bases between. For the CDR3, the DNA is TGCAGCGTTGGGATATCGGGGGGCAATCAGCCCCAGCATTTT. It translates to CSVGISGGNQPQHF.

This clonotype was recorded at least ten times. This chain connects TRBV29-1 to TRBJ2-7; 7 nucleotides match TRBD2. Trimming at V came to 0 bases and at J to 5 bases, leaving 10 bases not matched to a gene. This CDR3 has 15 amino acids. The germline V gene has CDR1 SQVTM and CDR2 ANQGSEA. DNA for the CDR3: TGCAGCGTTGAAGATTATGTTCGGGGGGTGAACGAGCAGTACTTC. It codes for CSVEDYVRGVNEQYF.

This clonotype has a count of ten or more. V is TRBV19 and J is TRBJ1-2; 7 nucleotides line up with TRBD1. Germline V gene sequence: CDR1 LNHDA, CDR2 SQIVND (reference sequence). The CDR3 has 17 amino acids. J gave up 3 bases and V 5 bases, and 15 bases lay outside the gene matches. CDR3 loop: CASSPRQGVSSDYGYTF. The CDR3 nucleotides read TGTGCCAGTAGTCCCCGACAGGGAGTGTCTTCGGACTATGGCTACACCTTC.

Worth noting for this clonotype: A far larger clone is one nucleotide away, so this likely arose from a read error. CDR3 sequence reads: CASSSGTAEAFF. The CDR3 coding sequence is TGTGCCAGCAGCTCTGGGACCGCTGAAGCTTTCTTT. The genes are TRBV7-9 and TRBJ1-6; possibly TRBD1 for D (5 bases). The end of the DNA aligns better with TRBJ1-1, so the J call may be wrong. From germline, CDR1 is SEHNR and CDR2 FQNEAQ (reference sequence). This CDR3 is 12 amino acids long.

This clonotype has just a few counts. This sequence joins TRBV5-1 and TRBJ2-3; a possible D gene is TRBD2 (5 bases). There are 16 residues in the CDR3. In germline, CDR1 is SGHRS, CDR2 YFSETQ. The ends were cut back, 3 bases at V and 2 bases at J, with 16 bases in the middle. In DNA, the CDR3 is TGCGCCAGCAGCTCTGGTGGAGAGAGGGTCACAGATACGCAGTATTTT. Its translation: CASSSGGERVTDTQYF. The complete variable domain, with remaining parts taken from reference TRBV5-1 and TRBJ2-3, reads KAGVTQTPRYLIKTRGQQVTLSCSPISGHRSVSWYQQTPGQGLQFLFEYFSETQRNKGNFPGRFSGRQFSNSRSEMNVSTLELGDSALYLCASSSGGERVTDTQYFGPGTRLTVL.

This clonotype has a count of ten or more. The CDR3 spells CASSLGQGRSNQPQHF. CDR3 DNA: TGCGCCAGCAGCCTGGGACAGGGAAGGAGCAATCAGCCCCAGCATTTT. This chain links TRBV4-1 with TRBJ1-5; 9 bases line up with TRBD1. The germline V gene encodes CDR1 MGHRA and CDR2 YSYEKL. The CDR3 totals 16 residues. V shed 4 bases and J 1 base; nucleotides not matched to a gene: 5.

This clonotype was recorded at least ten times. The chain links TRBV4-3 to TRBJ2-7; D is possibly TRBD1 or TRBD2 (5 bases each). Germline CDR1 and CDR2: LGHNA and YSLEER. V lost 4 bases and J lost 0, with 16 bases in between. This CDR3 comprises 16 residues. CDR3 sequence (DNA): TGCGCCAGCAGCCGGGACGCGTCGTCTAGCTCCTACGAGCAGTACTTC. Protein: CASSRDASSSSYEQYF.

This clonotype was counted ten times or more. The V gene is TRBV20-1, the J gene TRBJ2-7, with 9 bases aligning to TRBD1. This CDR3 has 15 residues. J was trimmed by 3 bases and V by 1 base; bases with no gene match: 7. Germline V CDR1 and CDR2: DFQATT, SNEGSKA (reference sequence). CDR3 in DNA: TGCAGTGCTAGAGTACAGGACAGGGGTTTCTACGAGCAGTACTTC. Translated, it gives CSARVQDRGFYEQYF.

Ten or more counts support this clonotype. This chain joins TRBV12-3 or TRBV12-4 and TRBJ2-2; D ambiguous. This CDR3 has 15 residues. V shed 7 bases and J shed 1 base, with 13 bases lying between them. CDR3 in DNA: TGTGCCAGCAACCCAAGGGCGAGGAACACCGGGGAGCTGTTTTTT. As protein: CASNPRARNTGELFF.

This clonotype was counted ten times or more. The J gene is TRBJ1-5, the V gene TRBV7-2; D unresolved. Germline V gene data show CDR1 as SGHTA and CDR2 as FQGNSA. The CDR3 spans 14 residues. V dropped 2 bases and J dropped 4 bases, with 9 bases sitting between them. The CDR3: CASSLTDLNQPQHF. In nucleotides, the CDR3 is TGTGCCAGCAGCTTAACCGACCTTAATCAGCCCCAGCATTTT.

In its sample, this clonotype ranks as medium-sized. The CDR3 is CASSLWGQGDNEQFF. The CDR3 DNA reads TGTGCCAGCAGCTTATGGGGGCAGGGGGACAATGAGCAGTTCTTC. V gene TRBV7-9 combines with J gene TRBJ2-1, with 7 bases matching TRBD1. The germline V gene has CDR1 SEHNR and CDR2 FQNEAQ (reference sequence). The CDR3 runs to 15 residues. The junction had 6 bases not matched to a gene; V was cut back by 2 bases and J by 5 bases.

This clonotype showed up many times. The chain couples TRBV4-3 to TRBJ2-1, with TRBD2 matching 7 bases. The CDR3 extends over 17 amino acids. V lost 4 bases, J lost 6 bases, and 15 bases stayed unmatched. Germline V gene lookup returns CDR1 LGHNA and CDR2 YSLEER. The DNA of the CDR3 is TGCGCCAGCAGCCCACGACCACGGGAGGCCCTACTCAATGAGCAGTTCTTC. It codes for CASSPRPREALLNEQFF.

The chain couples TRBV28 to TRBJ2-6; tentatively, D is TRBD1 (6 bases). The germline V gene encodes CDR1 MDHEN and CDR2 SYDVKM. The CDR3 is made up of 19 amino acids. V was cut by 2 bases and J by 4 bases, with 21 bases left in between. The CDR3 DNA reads TGTGCCAGCAGTTTAAGGACAGAGGGGGTTTTTTCGGGGGCCAACGTCCTGACTTTC. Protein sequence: CASSLRTEGVFSGANVLTF.

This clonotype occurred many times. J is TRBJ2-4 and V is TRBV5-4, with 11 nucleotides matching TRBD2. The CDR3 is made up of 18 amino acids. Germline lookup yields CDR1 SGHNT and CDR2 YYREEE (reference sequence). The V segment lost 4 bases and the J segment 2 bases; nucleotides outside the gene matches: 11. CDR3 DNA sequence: TGTGCCAGCAGCCCATCAACTAGCGGGAGTTTGTCCAAAAACATTCAGTACTTC. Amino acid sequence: CASSPSTSGSLSKNIQYF. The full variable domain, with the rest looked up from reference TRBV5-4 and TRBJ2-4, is ETGVTQSPTHLIKTRGQQVTLRCSSQSGHNTVSWYQQALGQGPQFIFQYYREEENGRGNFPPRFSGLQFPNYSSELNVNALELDDSALYLCASSPSTSGSLSKNIQYFGAGTRLSVL.

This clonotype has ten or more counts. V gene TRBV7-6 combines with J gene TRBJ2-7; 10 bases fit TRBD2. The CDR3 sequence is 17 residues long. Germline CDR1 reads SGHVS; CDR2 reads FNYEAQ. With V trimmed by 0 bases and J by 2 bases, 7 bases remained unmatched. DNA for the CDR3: TGTGCCAGCAGCTTAGCGCACACTAGCGGGGAACCCTACGAGCAGTACTTC. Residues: CASSLAHTSGEPYEQYF.

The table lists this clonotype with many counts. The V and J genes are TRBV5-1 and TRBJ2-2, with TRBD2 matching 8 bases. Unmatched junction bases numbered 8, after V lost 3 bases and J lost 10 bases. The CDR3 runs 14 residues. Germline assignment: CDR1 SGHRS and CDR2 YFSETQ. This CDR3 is CASSSAGAREELFF. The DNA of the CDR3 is TGCGCCAGCAGCTCAGCGGGAGCACGCGAGGAGCTGTTTTTT.

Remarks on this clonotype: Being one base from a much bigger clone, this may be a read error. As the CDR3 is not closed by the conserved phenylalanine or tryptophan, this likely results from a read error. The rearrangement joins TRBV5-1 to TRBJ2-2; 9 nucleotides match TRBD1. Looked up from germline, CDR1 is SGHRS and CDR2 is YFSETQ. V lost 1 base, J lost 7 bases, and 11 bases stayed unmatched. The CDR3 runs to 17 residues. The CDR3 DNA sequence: TGCGCCAGCAGCTTGTTGGTAGACAGGGGGAAAATCGGGGAGCTGTTTTTA. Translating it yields CASSLLVDRGKIGELFL.

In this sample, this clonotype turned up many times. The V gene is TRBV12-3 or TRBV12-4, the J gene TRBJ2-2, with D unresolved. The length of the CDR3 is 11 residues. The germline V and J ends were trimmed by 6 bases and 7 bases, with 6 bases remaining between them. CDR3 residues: CASRSIGELFF. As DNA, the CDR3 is TGTGCCAGCAGATCGATCGGGGAGCTGTTTTTT.

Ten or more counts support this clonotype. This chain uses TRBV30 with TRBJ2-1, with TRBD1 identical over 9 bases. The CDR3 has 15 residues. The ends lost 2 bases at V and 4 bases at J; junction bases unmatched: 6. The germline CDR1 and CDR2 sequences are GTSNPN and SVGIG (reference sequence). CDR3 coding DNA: TGTGCCTGGAGTACCGGGACAGGGAATTACAATGAGCAGTTCTTC. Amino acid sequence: CAWSTGTGNYNEQFF.

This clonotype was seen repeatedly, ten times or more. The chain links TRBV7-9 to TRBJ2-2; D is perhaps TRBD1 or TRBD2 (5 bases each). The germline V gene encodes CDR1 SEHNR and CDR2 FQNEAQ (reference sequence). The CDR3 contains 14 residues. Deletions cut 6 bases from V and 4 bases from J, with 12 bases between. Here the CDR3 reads CASRVREPTGELFF. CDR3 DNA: TGTGCCAGCAGGGTCAGGGAGCCCACCGGGGAGCTGTTTTTT. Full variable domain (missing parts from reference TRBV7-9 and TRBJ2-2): DTGVSQNPRHKITKRGQNVTFRCDPISEHNRLYWYRQTLGQGPEFLTYFQNEAQLEKSRLLSDRFSAERPKGSFSTLEIQRTEQGDSAMYLCASRVREPTGELFFGEGSRLTVL.

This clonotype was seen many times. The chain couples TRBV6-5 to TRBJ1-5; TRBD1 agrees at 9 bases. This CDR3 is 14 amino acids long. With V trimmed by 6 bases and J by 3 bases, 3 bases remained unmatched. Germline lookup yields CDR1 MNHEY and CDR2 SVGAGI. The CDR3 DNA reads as TGTGCCAGCAGCTACAGGGGGCTCAATCAGCCCCAGCATTTT. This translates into CASSYRGLNQPQHF.

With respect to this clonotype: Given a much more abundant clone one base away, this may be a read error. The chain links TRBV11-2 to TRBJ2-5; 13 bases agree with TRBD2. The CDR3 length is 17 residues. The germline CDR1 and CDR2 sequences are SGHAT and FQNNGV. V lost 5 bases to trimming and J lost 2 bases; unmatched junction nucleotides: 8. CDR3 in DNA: TGTGCCAGCAGCCTCGGACTAGCGGGAGTTTGGCAAGAGACCCAGTACTTC. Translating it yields CASSLGLAGVWQETQYF.

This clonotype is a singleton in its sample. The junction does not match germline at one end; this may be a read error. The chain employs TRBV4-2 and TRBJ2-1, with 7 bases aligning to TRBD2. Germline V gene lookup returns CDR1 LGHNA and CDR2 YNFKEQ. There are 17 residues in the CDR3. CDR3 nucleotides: TGTGCCAGCAGGCAAGATAGGATCGGGAGGACCGGGAATGAGCAGTTCTTC. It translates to CASRQDRIGRTGNEQFF.

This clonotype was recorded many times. The CDR3 nucleotides are TGTGCCAGCAGCTTAGATGACAGTGGGAACCAGCCCCAGCATTTT. It specifies CASSLDDSGNQPQHF. This chain uses TRBV7-9 with TRBJ1-5; possibly TRBD1 for D (5 bases). There are 15 residues in the CDR3. The germline CDR1 and CDR2 sequences are SEHNR and FQNEAQ (reference sequence). Trimming removed 1 base at V and 7 bases at J, with 14 bases between.